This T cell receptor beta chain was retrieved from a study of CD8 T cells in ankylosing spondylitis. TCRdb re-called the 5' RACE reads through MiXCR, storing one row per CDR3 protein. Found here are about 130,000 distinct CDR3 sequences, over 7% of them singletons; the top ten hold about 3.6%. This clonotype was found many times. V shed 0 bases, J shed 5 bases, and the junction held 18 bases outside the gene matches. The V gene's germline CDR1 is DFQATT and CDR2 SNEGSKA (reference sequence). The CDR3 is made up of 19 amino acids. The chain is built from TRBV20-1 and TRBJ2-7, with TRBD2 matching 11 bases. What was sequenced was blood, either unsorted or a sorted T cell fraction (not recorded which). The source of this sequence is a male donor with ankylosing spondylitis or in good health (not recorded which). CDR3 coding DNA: TGCAGTGCTAGAGATCATGGTGGCTACAGCTCACTAGCGGGAGACGAGCAGTACTTC. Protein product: CSARDHGGYSSLAGDEQYF.